One sample yielded the 5 T cell receptor beta chains listed below, sequenced in a study of cytomegalovirus exposure and HLA in healthy donors. Primers for the PCR totalled 60 Vbeta and 13 Jbeta. The data were produced by immunoSEQ multiplex PCR, yet TCRdb's version contains in-frame clones alone and is incomplete. The table includes roughly 190,000 clones, roughly 77% detected once. Sequencing was carried out using PBMCs. The receptors were sampled from a man younger than 40 in good health and CMV-seropositive.

V usage is TRBV7-3 and J usage is TRBJ2-5; TRBD1 agrees at 10 bases. This CDR3 region has 15 residues. Germline CDR1 and CDR2: SGHTA and FQGTGA. The junction had 2 bases not matched to a gene; V was cut back by 1 base and J by 3 bases. CDR3 in DNA: TGTGCCAGCAGCTTAATTGGACAGGGGGAAGAGACCCAGTACTTC. Protein product: CASSLIGQGEETQYF.

The rearrangement joins TRBV7-3 to TRBJ1-6; D is possibly TRBD1 (5 bases). With 2 bases removed from V and 10 bases from J, the gap between germline ends came to 15 bases. Germline assignment: CDR1 SGHTA and CDR2 FQGTGA. This CDR3 has 15 amino acids. CDR3 residues: CASSLEGRGNSPLHF. The CDR3 nucleotides are TGTGCCAGCAGCTTAGAGGGACGGGGGAACTCACCCCTCCACTTT.

The chain has TRBV15 and TRBJ1-4; 9 bases match TRBD1. Germline assignment: CDR1 LNHNV and CDR2 YYDKDF (reference sequence). The CDR3 length is 14 residues. Losses at the gene ends were 9 bases for V and 4 bases for J; bases not matched to a gene: 6. The CDR3 coding sequence is TGTGCCACTAGGGGACAGGGCAATAATGAAAAACTGTTTTTT. Translated, it gives CATRGQGNNEKLFF.

The J gene is TRBJ2-1, the V gene TRBV10-3; the match to TRBD1 covers 12 bases. Trimming took 7 bases from V and 8 from J; bases not matched to a gene: 6. The CDR3 is made up of 14 amino acids. The germline V gene encodes CDR1 ENHRY and CDR2 SYGVKD. CDR3 amino acids: CAINPGQGADEQFF. The CDR3 DNA reads as TGTGCCATCAATCCGGGACAGGGGGCCGATGAGCAGTTCTTC.

The chain has TRBV27 and TRBJ1-6; D not resolved. Per the germline V gene, CDR1 is MNHEY and CDR2 is SMNVEV (reference sequence). This CDR3 has 12 amino acids. Deletions cut 7 bases from V and 10 bases from J, with 11 bases between. The CDR3 region has the DNA TGTGCCAGCACTTCGGGGTTCTCACCCCTCCACTTT. This gives the protein CASTSGFSPLHF.